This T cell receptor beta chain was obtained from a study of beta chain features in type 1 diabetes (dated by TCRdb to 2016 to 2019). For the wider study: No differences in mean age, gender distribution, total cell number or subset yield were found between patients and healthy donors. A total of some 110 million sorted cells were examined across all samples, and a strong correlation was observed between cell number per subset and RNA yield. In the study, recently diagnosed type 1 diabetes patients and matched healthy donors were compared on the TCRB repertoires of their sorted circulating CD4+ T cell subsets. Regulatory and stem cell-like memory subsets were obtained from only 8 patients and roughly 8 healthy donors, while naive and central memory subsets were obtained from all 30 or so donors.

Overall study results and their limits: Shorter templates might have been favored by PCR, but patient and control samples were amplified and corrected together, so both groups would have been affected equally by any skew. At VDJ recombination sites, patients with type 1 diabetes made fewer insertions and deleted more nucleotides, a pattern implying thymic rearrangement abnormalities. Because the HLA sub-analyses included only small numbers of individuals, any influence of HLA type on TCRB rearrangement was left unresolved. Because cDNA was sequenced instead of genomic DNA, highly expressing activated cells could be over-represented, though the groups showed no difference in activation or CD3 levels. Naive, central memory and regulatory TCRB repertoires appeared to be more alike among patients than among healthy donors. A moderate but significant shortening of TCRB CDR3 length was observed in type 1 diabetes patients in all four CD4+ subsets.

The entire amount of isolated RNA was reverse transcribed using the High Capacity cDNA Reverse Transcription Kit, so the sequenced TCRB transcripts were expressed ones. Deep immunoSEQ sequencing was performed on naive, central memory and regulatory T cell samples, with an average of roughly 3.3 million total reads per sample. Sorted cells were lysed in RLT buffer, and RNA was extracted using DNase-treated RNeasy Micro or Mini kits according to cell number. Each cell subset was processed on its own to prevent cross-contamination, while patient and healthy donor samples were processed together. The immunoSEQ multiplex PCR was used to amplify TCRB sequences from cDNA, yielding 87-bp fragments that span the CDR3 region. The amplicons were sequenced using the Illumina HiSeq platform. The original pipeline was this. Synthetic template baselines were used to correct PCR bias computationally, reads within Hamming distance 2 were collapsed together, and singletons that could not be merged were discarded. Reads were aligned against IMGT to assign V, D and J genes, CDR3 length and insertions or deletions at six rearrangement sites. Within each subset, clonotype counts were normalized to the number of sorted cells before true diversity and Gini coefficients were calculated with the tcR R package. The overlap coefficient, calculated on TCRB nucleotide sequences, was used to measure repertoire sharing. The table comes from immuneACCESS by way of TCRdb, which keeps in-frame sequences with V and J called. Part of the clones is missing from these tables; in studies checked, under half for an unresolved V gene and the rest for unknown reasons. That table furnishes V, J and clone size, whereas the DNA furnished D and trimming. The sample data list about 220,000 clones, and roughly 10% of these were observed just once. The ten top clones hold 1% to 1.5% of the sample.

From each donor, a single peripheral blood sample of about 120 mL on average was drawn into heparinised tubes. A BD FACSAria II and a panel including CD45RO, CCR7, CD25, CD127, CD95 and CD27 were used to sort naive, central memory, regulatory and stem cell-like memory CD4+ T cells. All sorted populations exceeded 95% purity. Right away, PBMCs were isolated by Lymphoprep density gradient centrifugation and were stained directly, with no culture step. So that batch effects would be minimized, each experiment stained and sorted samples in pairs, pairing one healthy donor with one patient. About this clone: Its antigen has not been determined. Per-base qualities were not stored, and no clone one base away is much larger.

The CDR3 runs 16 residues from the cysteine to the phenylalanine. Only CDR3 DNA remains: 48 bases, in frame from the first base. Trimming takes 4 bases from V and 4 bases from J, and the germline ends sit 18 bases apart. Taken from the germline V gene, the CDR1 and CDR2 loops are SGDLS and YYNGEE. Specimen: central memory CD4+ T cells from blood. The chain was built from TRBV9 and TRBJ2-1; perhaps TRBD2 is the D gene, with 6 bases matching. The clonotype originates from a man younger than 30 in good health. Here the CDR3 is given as CASSKYGGSGYNEQFF. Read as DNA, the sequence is TGTGCCAGCAGCAAGTACGGGGGTAGCGGTTACAATGAGCAGTTCTTC.